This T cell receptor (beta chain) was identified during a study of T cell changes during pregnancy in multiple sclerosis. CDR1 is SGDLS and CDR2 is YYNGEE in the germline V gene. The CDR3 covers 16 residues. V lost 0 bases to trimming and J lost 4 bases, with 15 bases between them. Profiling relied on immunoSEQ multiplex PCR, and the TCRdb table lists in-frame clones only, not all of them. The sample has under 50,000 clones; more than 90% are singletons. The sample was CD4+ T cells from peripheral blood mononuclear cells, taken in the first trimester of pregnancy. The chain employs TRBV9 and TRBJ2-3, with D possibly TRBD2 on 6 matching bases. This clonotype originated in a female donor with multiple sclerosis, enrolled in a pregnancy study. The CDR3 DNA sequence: TGTGCCAGCAGCGTAGCTCCCGGCGGGACCGCAGATACGCAGTATTTT. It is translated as CASSVAPGGTADTQYF.